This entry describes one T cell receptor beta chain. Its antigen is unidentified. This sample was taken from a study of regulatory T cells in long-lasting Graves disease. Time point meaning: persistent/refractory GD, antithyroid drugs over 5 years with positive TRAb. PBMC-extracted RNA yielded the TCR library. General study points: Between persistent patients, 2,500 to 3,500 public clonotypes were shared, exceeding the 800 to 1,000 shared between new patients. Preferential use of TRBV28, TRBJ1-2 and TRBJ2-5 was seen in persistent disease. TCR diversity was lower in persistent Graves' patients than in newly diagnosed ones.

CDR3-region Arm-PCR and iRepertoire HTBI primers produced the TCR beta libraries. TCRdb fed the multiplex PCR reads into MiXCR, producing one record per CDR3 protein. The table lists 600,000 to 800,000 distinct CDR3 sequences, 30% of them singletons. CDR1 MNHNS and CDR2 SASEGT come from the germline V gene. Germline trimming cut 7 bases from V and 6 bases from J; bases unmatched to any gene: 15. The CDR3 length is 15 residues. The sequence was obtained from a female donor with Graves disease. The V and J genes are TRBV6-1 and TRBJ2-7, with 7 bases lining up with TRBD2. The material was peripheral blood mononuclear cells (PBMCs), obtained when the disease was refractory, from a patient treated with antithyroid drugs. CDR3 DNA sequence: TGTGCCAGCACACTCATAAGAGGCGGGAGCAGCGAGCAGTACTTC. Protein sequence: CASTLIRGGSSEQYF.